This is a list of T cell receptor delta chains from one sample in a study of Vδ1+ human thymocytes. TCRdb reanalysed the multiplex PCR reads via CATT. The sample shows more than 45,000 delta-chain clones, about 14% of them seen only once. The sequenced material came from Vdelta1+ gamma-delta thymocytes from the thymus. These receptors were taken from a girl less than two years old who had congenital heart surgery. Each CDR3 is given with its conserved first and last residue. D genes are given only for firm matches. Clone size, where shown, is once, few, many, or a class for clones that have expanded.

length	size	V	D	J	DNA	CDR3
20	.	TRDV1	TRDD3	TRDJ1	TGTGCTCTTGGGGAACTCCTCCTTCCCTCGGCGAGGGATACGGGAGATAAACTCATCTTT	CALGELLLPSARDTGDKLIF
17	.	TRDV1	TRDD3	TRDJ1	TGTGCTCCTGGGGACCGGGGGATACGCTGTATCGCCGATAAACTCATCTTT	CAPGDRGIRCIADKLIF
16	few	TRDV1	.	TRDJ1	TGTGCTCTTGGGGGCCCTTCCAAAAAAGACACCGATAAACTCATCTTT	CALGGPSKKDTDKLIF
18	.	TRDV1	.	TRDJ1	TGTGCTCTTGGGGGAGTCCTAGTGCTGCCATTTTTCACCGATAAACTCATCTTT	CALGGVLVLPFFTDKLIF
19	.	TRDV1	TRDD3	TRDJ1	TGTGCTCTTCACTGCCCTCTGGGGGATACAGTTGAGTACACCGATAAACTCATCTTT	CALHCPLGDTVEYTDKLIF
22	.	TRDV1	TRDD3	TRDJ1	TGTGCTCTTGGGGCTGCCTTCCTTACACGTAAGAGTACTGGGGGATACACCGATAAACTCATCTTT	CALGAAFLTRKSTGGYTDKLIF
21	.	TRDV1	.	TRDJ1	TGTGCTCTTGGGGAACTTGGATCCTACGCGTTCGGGAGGGGTCTTCTTGGTAAACTCATCTTT	CALGELGSYAFGRGLLGKLIF
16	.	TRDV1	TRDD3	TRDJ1	TGTGCTCTTGGGGGCCACACTGGGGTCCACACCGATAAACTCATCTTT	CALGGHTGVHTDKLIF
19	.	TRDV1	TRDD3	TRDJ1	TGTGCTCTTGGGGAACTTCGCCCCGTACTGGGGGATAGACCCGATAAACTCATCTTT	CALGELRPVLGDRPDKLIF
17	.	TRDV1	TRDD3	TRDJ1	TGTGCTCTTGCCACTACGTCCCCGGGGGATAACACCGATAAACTCATCTTT	CALATTSPGDNTDKLIF
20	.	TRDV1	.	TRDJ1	TGTGCTCTTGGGGAACTTCCCCTACGTAAGTGGGGGTCGTACACCGATAAACTCATCTTT	CALGELPLRKWGSYTDKLIF
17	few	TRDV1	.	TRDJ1	TGTGCTCTTGGGGAAAGGCCGGGGGACGTATACACCGATAAACTCATCTTT	CALGERPGDVYTDKLIF
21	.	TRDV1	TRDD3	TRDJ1	TGTGCTCTTGGGGAAGTTAGGACTTCATCTTACTGGGGGACGATTACCGATAAACTCATCTTT	CALGEVRTSSYWGTITDKLIF
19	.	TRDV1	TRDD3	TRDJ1	TGTGCTCTTGGGGAACTTATGCGAAGGGACTGGGGGAATACCGATAAACCCATCTTT	CALGELMRRDWGNTDKPIF
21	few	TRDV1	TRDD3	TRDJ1	TGTGCTCTTGGGAAATTCCTCCCGGCTCTGGGGGATAAAGAATACACCGATAAACTCATCTTT	CALGKFLPALGDKEYTDKLIF
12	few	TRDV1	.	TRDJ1	TGTGCTCTTGGTTCCCCCACCGATAAACTCATCTTT	CALGSPTDKLIF
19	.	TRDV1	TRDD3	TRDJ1	TGTGCTCTTGGGGAACTTCGGGCGACGAGGGGGATATTTGTAGGTAAACTCATCTTT	CALGELRATRGIFVGKLIF
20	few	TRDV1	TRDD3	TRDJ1	TGTGCTCTTGGGGCCTCAATTTCCTACTGGGGGATCCTTCACACCGATAAACTCATCTTT	CALGASISYWGILHTDKLIF
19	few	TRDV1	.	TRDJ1	TGTGCTCTTGGGTCATCTATGCGGTCTGACCCCTCGTACACCGATAAACTCATCTTT	CALGSSMRSDPSYTDKLIF
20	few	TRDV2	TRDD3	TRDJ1	TGTGCCTGTGACACCCACCTTGGGGGATACCCCTACCCGTACACCGATAAACTCATCTTT	CACDTHLGGYPYPYTDKLIF
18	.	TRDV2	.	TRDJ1	TGTGCCTGTGACACCTATTTGTACTGGGAGACTTACACCGATAAACTCATCTTT	CACDTYLYWETYTDKLIF
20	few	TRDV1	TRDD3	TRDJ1	TGTGCTCTTGGGGAACGGTCCCCGTACTGGGGGATACAGGACACCGATAAACTCATCTTT	CALGERSPYWGIQDTDKLIF
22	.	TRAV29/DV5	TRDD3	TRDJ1	TGTGCCGCAAGACTATATTCGGATATCTGGGGGATACGCGTCGGGTACACCGATAAACTCATCTTT	CAARLYSDIWGIRVGYTDKLIF
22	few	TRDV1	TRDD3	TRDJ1	TGTGCTCTTGGGGAACTGAGTCCTAACTCTTCGTACTGGGGAACCCCGGGACCTAAACTCATCTTT	CALGELSPNSSYWGTPGPKLIF
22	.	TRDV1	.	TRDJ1	TGTGCTCTTGGGGAACTTCTTGTTTGGGGGCATTTAAAGGGGAAGGACACCGATAAACTCATCTTT	CALGELLVWGHLKGKDTDKLIF
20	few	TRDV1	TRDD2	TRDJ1	TGTGCTCTTGGGGAGCTTCCTTCCTACCTTTGGACTGGGTATCCCGATAAACTCATCTTT	CALGELPSYLWTGYPDKLIF
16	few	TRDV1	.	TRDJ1	TGTGCTCTTGGGACCCTCTCTTCCTCGTACACCGATAAACTCATCTTT	CALGTLSSSYTDKLIF
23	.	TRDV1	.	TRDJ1	TGTGCTCTTGGAGAAACTACGCCCACGCGCAAGATTCTATCCAGCGCCTACACCGATAAACTCATCTTT	CALGETTPTRKILSSAYTDKLIF
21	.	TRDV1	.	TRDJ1	TGTGCTCTTGGGGAACTATATCCTACGTCGGCAGGGGGACCGTACACCGATAAACTCATCTTT	CALGELYPTSAGGPYTDKLIF
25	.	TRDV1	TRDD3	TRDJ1	TGTGCTCTTGGGGAATACTCAACCGACCTCCTTCAGTCTTACTGGGGGATACGGGTCACCGATAAACTCATCTTT	CALGEYSTDLLQSYWGIRVTDKLIF
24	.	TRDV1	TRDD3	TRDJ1	TGTGCTCTTGGGGAACTTCCTACTTCGAGGGATACGGGAGAAATCGACCCGTACACCGATAAACTCATCTTT	CALGELPTSRDTGEIDPYTDKLIF
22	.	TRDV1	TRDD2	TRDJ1	TGTGCTCTTGGGGTGAGCTTCCTACCGCGCTGGGGAGCGATGGGGTACACCGATAAACTCATCTTT	CALGVSFLPRWGAMGYTDKLIF
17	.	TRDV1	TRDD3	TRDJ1	TGTGCTCTTGGGGAAAATGAGCTGGGGGGGTACACCGATAAACTCATCTTT	CALGENELGGYTDKLIF
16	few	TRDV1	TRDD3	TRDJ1	TGTGCTCTTGGGGCACCTCAAGGCCTACTGGGGGATAGATTCATCTTT	CALGAPQGLLGDRFIF
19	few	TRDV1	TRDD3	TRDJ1	TGTGCTCTTGGGGAACCCATGGGACTGGGGGACACCAACACCGATAAACTCATCTTT	CALGEPMGLGDTNTDKLIF
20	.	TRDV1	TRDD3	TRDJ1	TGTGCTCTTGGGGCCCACTTCCCGTACTGGGGGATAGGGGACACCGATAAACTCATCTTT	CALGAHFPYWGIGDTDKLIF
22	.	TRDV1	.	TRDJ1	TGTGCTCTTGGGGAACTTTACGCTTCCTACGGAGTACTGGGGGGTATCACCGATAAACTCATCTTT	CALGELYASYGVLGGITDKLIF
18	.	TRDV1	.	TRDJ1	TGTGCTCTTGGGGAACTCCGCCGTCGGGGGGGCGGCACCGATAAACTCATCTTT	CALGELRRRGGGTDKLIF
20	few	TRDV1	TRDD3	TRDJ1	TGTGCTCTTGGGAACCTCCTTTGTACTGGGGATCATCTACACACCGATAAACTCATCTTT	CALGNLLCTGDHLHTDKLIF
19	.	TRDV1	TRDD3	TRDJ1	TGTGCTCTTGGGGAAAATCCCCCTCCTGGGGGATTTGGAGCCGATAAACTCATCTTT	CALGENPPPGGFGADKLIF